The sequence of this TCR beta chain was determined in a study of T cells in Graves' hyperthyroidism and ophthalmopathy. Diagnostic assessment was based on clinical symptoms, serum thyroxine and TRAb, thyroid ultrasound and orbital computed tomography. V was shortened by 2 bases and J by 6 bases, with 16 bases between the two germline ends. The CDR3 extends over 16 amino acids. Germline V gene data show CDR1 as SGHDN and CDR2 as FVKESK. Overall study results and limits: Blood also contained most expanded thyroid clonotypes above 0.001.

This clonotype was seen at least ten times. Its target is unknown. RNA transcripts served as the template for amplifying TCR beta CDR3 regions. The study used the HTBI primer set for a first-round RT-PCR of the TCR CDR3. TCRdb reprocessed the multiplex PCR reads with MiXCR, giving one entry per CDR3 protein. Here the sample spans some 500,000 distinct CDR3 sequences, around 14% being singletons. The receptor was derived from a woman aged 18-29 years with Graves' hyperthyroidism. Sequencing used blood. J is TRBJ2-2 and V is TRBV14; D is perhaps TRBD1 (6 bases). In DNA form, the CDR3 reads TGTGCCAGCAGCCAATGGTGGACAGAAGGTCCCGGGGAGCTGTTTTTT. Encoded protein: CASSQWWTEGPGELFF.